This T cell receptor (beta chain) was documented in a study of blood T cell repertoires in COVID-19. Germline V gene sequence: CDR1 GTSNPN, CDR2 SVGIG (reference sequence). The CDR3 runs to 14 residues. The V gene lost 4 bases and the J gene lost 12 bases, with 22 bases spanning the gap. Assay used: immunoSEQ multiplex PCR; TCRdb lists only in-frame clones, some missing. The sample records 200,000 to 250,000 clones, approximately 87% being singletons. This TCR was sampled from a woman aged 45-59 years with acute or convalescent COVID-19. The sequencing sample was made of peripheral blood. The rearrangement links TRBV30 to TRBJ2-1; perhaps TRBD1 as D (6 bases). CDR3 protein: CAWNLGADEYWQFF. The DNA of the CDR3 is TGTGCCTGGAATTTGGGGGCGGATGAATACTGGCAGTTCTTC.